The 8 T cell receptor beta chains below all came from one sample that was sequenced in a study of radiotherapy plus CTLA-4 blockade in lung cancer. Clones were sequenced by immunoSEQ multiplex PCR, and TCRdb holds only the in-frame ones, with some missing. Here the sample spans more than 55,000 clones, around 79% being singletons. The sample consisted of peripheral blood, taken from a patient treated with radiotherapy plus ipilimumab. The origin of the receptors is a human donor with non-small cell lung cancer who had a complete response to radiotherapy plus ipilimumab.

This clone was observed once. This sequence joins TRBV4-1 and TRBJ2-1, with a tentative D call TRBD2 (6 bases). Germline V lookup: CDR1 MGHRA, CDR2 YSYEKL. The CDR3 is 14 amino acids. Trimming stripped 3 bases from V and 14 bases from J, with 20 bases between. The CDR3 spells CASSQVPGVSSEFF. CDR3 bases: TGCGCCAGCAGCCAGGTACCGGGGGTAAGCTCCGAGTTCTTC.

V is TRBV11-3 and J is TRBJ2-3; 14 bases line up with TRBD2. Germline V gene lookup returns CDR1 SGHNT and CDR2 YENEEA. The J segment lost 2 bases and the V segment lost 4 bases, leaving 14 bases of the junction unmatched. The CDR3 has 20 residues. The CDR3 loop is CASSSMTSGRGPENTDTQYF. DNA for the CDR3: TGTGCCAGCAGCTCAATGACTAGCGGGAGGGGACCGGAAAACACAGATACGCAGTATTTT.

The rearrangement links TRBV7-9 to TRBJ2-5; TRBD2 matches at 9 bases. Germline V gene data show CDR1 as SEHNR and CDR2 as FQNEAQ (reference sequence). The CDR3 sequence is 14 residues long. J gave up 2 bases and V 5 bases, and 3 bases lay outside the gene matches. The CDR3 region is CASSPGLAQETQYF. CDR3 bases: TGTGCCAGCAGCCCGGGACTAGCACAAGAGACCCAGTACTTC.

This chain connects TRBV13 to TRBJ2-3, with 8 bases identical to TRBD1. Germline CDR1 reads PRHDT; CDR2 reads FYEKMQ (reference sequence). The length of the CDR3 is 19 residues. V shed 0 bases and J 0 bases; nucleotides not matched to a gene: 11. The CDR3 loop reads CASSLGSFVQGASTDTQYF. CDR3 DNA: TGTGCCAGCAGCTTAGGCTCTTTCGTCCAGGGGGCTAGCACAGATACGCAGTATTTT.

The table lists this clone with a few counts. The V and J genes are TRBV20-1 and TRBJ1-1; 7 bases line up with TRBD1. This CDR3 is 11 amino acids long. V lost 5 bases to trimming and J lost 7 bases; unmatched junction nucleotides: 4. Germline values: CDR1 DFQATT, CDR2 SNEGSKA (reference sequence). CDR3 in DNA: TGCAGTGCTCCCGACAGGGATGAAGCTTTCTTT. Protein sequence: CSAPDRDEAFF.

The chain uses TRBV7-2 and TRBJ2-7, with 9 bases that match TRBD1. V shed 5 bases and J 2 bases; nucleotides not matched to a gene: 7. Germline V lookup: CDR1 SGHTA, CDR2 FQGNSA. The CDR3 covers 15 residues. CDR3 nucleotide sequence: TGTGCCAGCAGCAGCCGGGACAGGGCAACCTACGAGCAGTACTTC. Translation gives CASSSRDRATYEQYF.

The chain combines TRBV27 with TRBJ2-3; 9 bases map to TRBD2. The CDR3 consists of 14 residues. Unmatched junction bases numbered 6, after V lost 2 bases and J lost 9 bases. In germline, CDR1 is MNHEY, CDR2 SMNVEV (reference sequence). As DNA, the CDR3 is TGTGCCAGCAGTTTAGGGACTAGCCCGGGGACGCAGTATTTT. It yields the protein CASSLGTSPGTQYF.

The rearrangement joins TRBV18 to TRBJ1-1; D not certain. Trimming left V 6 bases short and J 1 base short, with 9 bases between. The CDR3 extends over 13 amino acids. Germline V CDR1 and CDR2: KGHSH, LQKENI. CDR3 nucleotides: TGTGCCAGCTCCCCTAACCCGAACACTGAAGCTTTCTTT. Its protein product is CASSPNPNTEAFF.